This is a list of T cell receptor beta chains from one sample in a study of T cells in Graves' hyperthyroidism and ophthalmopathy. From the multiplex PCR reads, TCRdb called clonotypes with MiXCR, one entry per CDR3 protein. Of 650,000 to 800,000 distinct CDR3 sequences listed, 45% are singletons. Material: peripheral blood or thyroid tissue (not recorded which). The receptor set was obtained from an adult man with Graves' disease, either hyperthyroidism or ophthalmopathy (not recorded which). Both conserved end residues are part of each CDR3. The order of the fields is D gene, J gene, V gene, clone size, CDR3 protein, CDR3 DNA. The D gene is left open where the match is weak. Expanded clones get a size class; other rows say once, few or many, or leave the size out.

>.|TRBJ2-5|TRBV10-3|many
CAISDPGDVGETQYF
TGTGCCATCAGTGACCCAGGGGACGTCGGAGAGACCCAGTACTTC
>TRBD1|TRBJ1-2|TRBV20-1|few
CSAGQGDFGGYTF
TGCAGTGCTGGACAGGGGGATTTCGGTGGCTACACCTTC
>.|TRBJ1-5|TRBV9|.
CASSVGDLSNQPQHF
TGTGCCAGCAGCGTAGGTGACTTGAGCAATCAGCCCCAGCATTTT
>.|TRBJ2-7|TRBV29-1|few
CSVDDRSYEQYF
TGCAGCGTTGACGACAGGTCCTACGAGCAGTACTTC
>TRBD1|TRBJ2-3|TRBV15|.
CATSRGSGTGSGQLTQYF
TGTGCCACCAGCAGGGGGTCCGGGACAGGGTCAGGCCAACTTACGCAGTATTTT
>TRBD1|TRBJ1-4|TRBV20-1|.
CSARVLQGASRREKLFF
TGCAGTGCTAGAGTCCTACAGGGGGCAAGTCGCCGAGAAAAACTGTTTTTT
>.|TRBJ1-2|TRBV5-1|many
CASREPGRDGYTF
TGCGCCAGCAGGGAACCGGGACGAGACGGCTACACCTTC
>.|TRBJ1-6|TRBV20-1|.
CSASDSPSISSYNSPLHF
TGCAGTGCTAGTGACAGCCCGTCGATAAGCTCCTATAATTCACCCCTCCACTTT
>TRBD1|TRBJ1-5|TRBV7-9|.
CASSSDRGRLQPQHF
TGTGCCAGCAGCTCCGACAGGGGGCGGCTTCAGCCCCAGCATTTT
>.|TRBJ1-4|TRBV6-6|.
CASSAQGMRTNEKLFF
TGTGCCAGCAGTGCTCAGGGGATGAGAACTAATGAAAAACTGTTTTTT
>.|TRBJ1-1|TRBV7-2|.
CASSLGRIYTEAFF
TGTGCCAGCAGCTTAGGCAGAATATACACTGAAGCTTTCTTT
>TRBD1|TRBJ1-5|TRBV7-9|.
CASDRTGVSNQPQHF
TGTGCCAGCGACCGGACAGGAGTTAGCAATCAGCCCCAGCATTTT
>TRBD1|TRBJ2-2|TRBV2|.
CASSTGGGELFF
TGTGCCAGCAGTACAGGGGGCGGGGAGCTGTTTTTT
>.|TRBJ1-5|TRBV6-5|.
CASSYEIVNSNQPQHF
TGTGCCAGCAGTTACGAAATTGTTAATAGCAATCAGCCCCAGCATTTT
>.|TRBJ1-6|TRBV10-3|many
CAISEAWTASNSPLHF
TGTGCCATCAGTGAGGCCTGGACGGCTAGCAATTCACCCCTCCACTTT
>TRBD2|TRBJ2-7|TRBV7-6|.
CASSLVLAGGGYNEQYF
TGTGCCAGCAGCTTAGTTCTAGCGGGTGGCGGATACAATGAGCAGTACTTC
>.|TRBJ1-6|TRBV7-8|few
CASSHRGGADSPLHF
TGTGCCAGCAGCCACCGAGGGGGGGCTGATTCACCCCTCCACTTT
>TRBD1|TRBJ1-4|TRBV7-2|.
CASSPPGQAEKLFF
TGTGCCAGCAGCCCACCCGGACAGGCTGAAAAACTGTTTTTT
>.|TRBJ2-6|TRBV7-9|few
CASSSLGNPGANVLTF
TGTGCCAGCAGCTCCCTGGGCAATCCTGGGGCCAACGTCCTGACTTTC